Listed here are 10 T cell receptor beta chains from one sample, sequenced in a study of cytomegalovirus exposure and HLA in healthy donors. Produced via immunoSEQ multiplex PCR; TCRdb's table is partial and in-frame only. The data contain nearly 110,000 clones, 88% of them singletons. The sample taken for sequencing was PBMCs. These receptors all stem from a woman younger than 30 in good health and CMV-seropositive.

This clone was observed a single time. The rearrangement uses TRBV6-6 and TRBJ2-3; D perhaps matches TRBD2 (5 bases). The CDR3 spans 16 residues. Germline V gene data show CDR1 as MNHNY and CDR2 as SVGAGI (reference sequence). Between the trimmed V and J ends, which lost 6 bases and 4 bases, there was a span of 20 bases. The CDR3 loop reads CASRLSGEKAADTQYF. The CDR3 DNA follows: TGTGCCAGCAGATTGTCCGGGGAGAAGGCTGCAGATACGCAGTATTTT.

V and J are TRBV28 and TRBJ1-2; possibly TRBD1 for D (6 bases). Per germline, CDR1 MDHEN and CDR2 SYDVKM. V was shortened by 9 bases and J by 4 bases, with 12 bases between the two germline ends. The CDR3 runs to 12 residues. The CDR3 sequence is CASRTDPYGYTF. The DNA for the CDR3 is TGTGCCAGTAGGACAGATCCCTATGGCTACACCTTC.

This clone was counted a single time. The chain uses TRBV29-1 and TRBJ1-5; 11 bases are shared with TRBD1. There are 14 residues in the CDR3. The germline V gene encodes CDR1 SQVTM and CDR2 ANQGSEA. V lost 4 bases, J lost 7 bases, and 6 bases stayed unmatched. CDR3 sequence reads: CSVADRGLGQPQHF. The DNA for the CDR3 is TGCAGCGTTGCGGACAGGGGGCTTGGACAGCCCCAGCATTTT.

The CDR3 sequence is CASGGDRAAFF. CDR3 nucleotides: TGCGCCAGCGGAGGGGACAGGGCAGCTTTCTTT. The genes are TRBV10-1 and TRBJ1-1; 9 positions match TRBD1. After removal of 8 bases from V and 10 bases from J, the junction contained 5 bases not matched to a gene. The CDR3 consists of 11 residues. The germline V gene has CDR1 WNHNN and CDR2 SYGVQD (reference sequence).

The V and J genes are TRBV10-3 and TRBJ1-2; D unclear. This CDR3 spans 17 amino acids. Trimming stripped 1 base from V and 5 bases from J, with 20 bases between. Germline V lookup: CDR1 ENHRY, CDR2 SYGVKD. The CDR3 protein is CAISELPTRIQIYGYTF. The CDR3 DNA sequence: TGTGCCATCAGTGAGTTACCAACCAGGATTCAGATTTATGGCTACACCTTC.

The chain carries TRBV9 and TRBJ1-3; D gene ambiguous. V lost 3 bases and J 0 bases, leaving 10 bases between the germline ends. CDR1 and CDR2 from the germline V gene are SGDLS and YYNGEE. The CDR3 has 15 amino acids. The CDR3 is CASSATVSSGNTIYF. In nucleotides, the CDR3 is TGTGCCAGCAGCGCGACTGTTAGCTCTGGAAACACCATATATTTT.

J is TRBJ2-7 and V is TRBV7-6; no reliable D call. Germline-derived CDR1 and CDR2 are SGHVS and FNYEAQ. CDR3 size: 13 residues. Trimming took 0 bases from V and 3 from J, leaving 6 bases between them. The DNA of the CDR3 is TGTGCCAGCAGCTTAGCCAGAAACTACGAGCAGTACTTC. Its protein is CASSLARNYEQYF.

The chain is built from TRBV2 and TRBJ2-2; 9 positions agree with TRBD2. The germline gives CDR1 SNHLY, CDR2 FYNNEI. J was trimmed by 0 bases and V by 6 bases; bases with no gene match: 11. CDR3 size: 18 residues. CDR3 sequence reads: CASRDLRAGGSNTGELFF. CDR3 bases: TGTGCCAGCAGAGATCTTCGAGCGGGGGGCTCGAACACCGGGGAGCTGTTTTTT.

This chain uses TRBV19 with TRBJ1-5; no firm D call. From germline, CDR1 is LNHDA and CDR2 SQIVND (reference sequence). Trimming took off 1 base at V and 5 bases at J, with 9 bases between the two ends. The length of the CDR3 is 14 residues. CDR3 in amino acids: CASSIVSRDQPQHF. Here the CDR3 DNA reads TGTGCCAGTAGTATAGTATCCCGGGATCAGCCCCAGCATTTT.

The table lists this clone with a few counts. The V and J genes are TRBV2 and TRBJ2-7; a weak D match, TRBD1 (6 bases). CDR3 length: 13 amino acids. In germline, CDR1 is SNHLY, CDR2 FYNNEI. The germline V and J ends were trimmed by 5 bases and 1 base, with 9 bases remaining between them. The CDR3 DNA is TGTGCCAGCAGTCCTCAGGGGTCCTACGAGCAGTACTTC. Translation: CASSPQGSYEQYF.